These 15 T cell receptor beta chains share one sample of origin, sequenced in a study of T cells in Graves' hyperthyroidism and ophthalmopathy. TCR beta CDR3 regions were amplified from RNA transcripts. A set of HTBI primers served as the primers for a first-round RT-PCR of the TCR CDR3. Each CDR3 protein is one row after TCRdb ran MiXCR on the multiplex PCR reads. The sample records over 700,000 distinct CDR3 sequences, approximately 36% being singletons. Sequenced material: blood. These receptors originate from a middle-aged woman with Graves' hyperthyroidism.

This clonotype has only a few counts. The chain is built from TRBV4-3 and TRBJ2-7; no definite D call. Trimming left V 1 base short and J 2 bases short, with 9 bases between. Germline V gene data show CDR1 as LGHNA and CDR2 as YSLEER. The CDR3 totals 14 residues. CDR3 in DNA: TGCGCCAGCAGCCAAGGGGCTGAAGCCTACGAGCAGTACTTC. The encoded protein is CASSQGAEAYEQYF.

The gene calls are TRBV7-2 and TRBJ2-5; D is perhaps TRBD2 (5 bases). There are 14 residues in the CDR3. The germline V gene has CDR1 SGHTA and CDR2 FQGNSA. The V end was cut by 6 bases, the J end by 0 bases, with 11 bases between. The CDR3 bases are TGTGCCAGCAGGGGGAGCGGTTACCAAGAGACCCAGTACTTC. This codes for CASRGSGYQETQYF.

A note on this clonotype: A much more abundant neighbour one base away suggests this may be a read error. The chain carries TRBV19 and TRBJ1-2; 11 nucleotides line up with TRBD1. Germline CDR1 is LNHDA and CDR2 is SQIVND (reference sequence). The CDR3 extends over 13 amino acids. The CDR3 DNA sequence: TGTGCCAGTAGTATAAGGGACAGGGGGGGCTACGCCTTC. It specifies CASSIRDRGGYAF.

In its sample, this clonotype was seen a few times. The J gene is TRBJ1-2, the V gene TRBV20-1; 10 bases agree with TRBD1. V dropped 0 bases and J dropped 2; count of bases not matched to a gene: 12. CDR1 is DFQATT, CDR2 SNEGSKA, per germline (reference sequence). The CDR3 totals 18 residues. The CDR3 here is CSARDHTLPGQGNYGYTF. The CDR3 DNA reads as TGCAGTGCTAGAGACCACACCCTACCGGGACAGGGGAACTATGGCTACACCTTC.

A few counts support this clonotype. The V gene is TRBV5-6, the J gene TRBJ1-1, with D perhaps matching TRBD1 (5 bases). V was clipped by 0 bases and J by 4 bases, with 10 bases between them. Per germline, CDR1 SGHDT and CDR2 YYEEEE. CDR3 size: 14 residues. The DNA of the CDR3 is TGTGCCAGCAGCTTGGCCTGGGACGGCACTGAAGCTTTCTTT. Translating it yields CASSLAWDGTEAFF.

J is TRBJ2-2 and V is TRBV4-1; D gene uncertain. Per germline, CDR1 MGHRA and CDR2 YSYEKL. Deletions cut 4 bases from V and 1 base from J, with 10 bases between. The CDR3 contains 15 residues. In DNA, the CDR3 is TGCGCCAGCAGCCGGTCGGCGGAGAACACCGGGGAGCTGTTTTTT. Translation gives CASSRSAENTGELFF.

The V gene is TRBV15, the J gene TRBJ2-5; TRBD1 is a possible D gene (5 bases). Germline V lookup: CDR1 LNHNV, CDR2 YYDKDF (reference sequence). This CDR3 has 14 residues. V lost 4 bases and J 2 bases, leaving 11 bases between the germline ends. CDR3 loop: CATSTVTAQETQYF. CDR3 DNA sequence: TGTGCCACCAGCACGGTGACAGCACAAGAGACCCAGTACTTC.

This clonotype was detected many times. J is TRBJ2-6 and V is TRBV20-1, with no clear D. With 5 bases removed from V and 0 bases from J, the gap between germline ends came to 11 bases. Germline CDR1 and CDR2: DFQATT and SNEGSKA (reference sequence). The CDR3 covers 15 residues. The CDR3 is CSAGLPNSGANVLTF. The CDR3 bases are TGCAGTGCTGGGCTGCCGAACTCTGGGGCCAACGTCCTGACTTTC.

The CDR3 region is CASRTRETLYEQYF. In nucleotides, the CDR3 is TGTGCCAGCAGGACGAGGGAAACCCTCTACGAGCAGTACTTC. The chain links TRBV12-3 or TRBV12-4 to TRBJ2-7; D is perhaps TRBD2 (5 bases). The germline V and J ends were trimmed by 6 bases and 3 bases, with 15 bases remaining between them. This CDR3 has 14 residues.

This sequence joins TRBV9 and TRBJ1-1, with D uncertain. The CDR3 totals 13 residues. V lost 1 base, J lost 3 bases, and 7 bases lay in between. Germline CDR1 reads SGDLS; CDR2 reads YYNGEE. Written as DNA, the CDR3 is TGTGCCAGCAGCGTATCAGTGTACACTGAAGCTTTCTTT. Amino acid sequence: CASSVSVYTEAFF.

The V gene is TRBV2, the J gene TRBJ1-6, with D maybe TRBD1 (5 bases). Per the germline V gene, CDR1 is SNHLY and CDR2 is FYNNEI. The CDR3 length is 20 residues. V dropped 5 bases and J dropped 7 bases, with 30 bases sitting between them. The DNA for the CDR3 is TGTGCCAGCAGTAATCCGAGAGGAGGGGTCCTCATAGGAGGGAATTCACCCCTCCACTTT. It specifies CASSNPRGGVLIGGNSPLHF. Filled out from reference TRBV2 and TRBJ1-6, the complete variable domain reads EPEVTQTPSHQVTQMGQEVILRCVPISNHLYFYWYRQILGQKVEFLVSFYNNEISEKSEIFDDQFSVERPDGSNFTLKIRSTKLEDSAMYFCASSNPRGGVLIGGNSPLHFGNGTRLTVT.

The chain has TRBV25-1 and TRBJ1-2; 7 nucleotides agree with TRBD1. The germline gives CDR1 MGHDK, CDR2 SYGVNS. The CDR3 is 14 amino acids. The junction had 7 bases not matched to a gene; V was cut back by 1 base and J by 8 bases. DNA for the CDR3: TGTGCCAGCAGTGAATCTCTGACAGGGCAGGGCTACACCTTC. Translated: CASSESLTGQGYTF.

This clonotype was counted at least ten times. V and J are TRBV7-2 and TRBJ1-1; 7 bases map to TRBD1. V lost 5 bases to trimming and J lost 1 base; unmatched junction nucleotides: 1. Germline V gene sequence: CDR1 SGHTA, CDR2 FQGNSA. There are 13 residues in the CDR3. This CDR3 reads CASSRQGNTEAFF. The CDR3 DNA sequence: TGTGCCAGCAGCCGACAGGGGAACACTGAAGCTTTCTTT.

This clonotype has just a few counts. The chain employs TRBV19 and TRBJ2-2, with D perhaps given as TRBD1 or TRBD2 (5 bases each). The germline CDR1 and CDR2 sequences are LNHDA and SQIVND (reference sequence). The V end was cut by 6 bases, the J end by 5 bases, with 22 bases between. The CDR3 is 17 amino acids. CDR3 nucleotides: TGTGCCAGTAGCGCCGGGACCGCGCTCGACGGAACCGGGGAGCTGTTTTTT. Translating it yields CASSAGTALDGTGELFF.

Worth noting for this clonotype: The junction does not match germline at one end; this may be a read error. The genes are TRBV24-1 and TRBJ2-5; no definite D call. The CDR3 consists of 12 residues. Germline V gene sequence: CDR1 KGHDR, CDR2 SFDVKD. The CDR3 DNA sequence: TGTACCACCAGTGACTACCAAGAGACCCAGTACTTC. It is translated as CTTSDYQETQYF.